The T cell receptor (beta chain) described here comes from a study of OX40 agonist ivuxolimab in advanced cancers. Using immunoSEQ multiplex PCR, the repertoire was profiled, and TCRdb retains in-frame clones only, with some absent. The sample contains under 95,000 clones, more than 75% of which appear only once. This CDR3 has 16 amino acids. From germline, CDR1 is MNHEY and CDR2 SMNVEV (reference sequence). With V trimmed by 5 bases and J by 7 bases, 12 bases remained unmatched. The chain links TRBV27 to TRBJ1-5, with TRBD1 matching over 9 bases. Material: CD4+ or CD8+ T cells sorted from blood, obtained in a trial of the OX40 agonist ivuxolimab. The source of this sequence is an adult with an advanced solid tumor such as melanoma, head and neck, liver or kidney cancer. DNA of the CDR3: TGTGCCAGCAGTCCTATAGGGGACAGGGACAACCAGCCCCAGCATTTT. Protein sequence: CASSPIGDRDNQPQHF.